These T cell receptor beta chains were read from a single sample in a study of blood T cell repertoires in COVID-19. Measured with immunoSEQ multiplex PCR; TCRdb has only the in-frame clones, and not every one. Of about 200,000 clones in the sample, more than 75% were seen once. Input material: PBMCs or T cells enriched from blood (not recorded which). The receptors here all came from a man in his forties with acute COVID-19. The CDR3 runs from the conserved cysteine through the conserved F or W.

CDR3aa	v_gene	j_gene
CASNREPGELFF	TRBV28	TRBJ2-2
CASASGSTNTGELFF	TRBV19	TRBJ2-2
CATSDPGRGGDTQYF	TRBV24-1	TRBJ2-3
CASSQQRSSENEQFF	TRBV10-1	TRBJ2-1
CASSAGQSEQYF	TRBV2	TRBJ2-7
CAWSPFTGGWSYEQYF	TRBV30	TRBJ2-7
CASSLVAGGKDTQYF	TRBV7-2	TRBJ2-3
CASSVGDWPVEKLFF	TRBV9	TRBJ1-4
CASSLHGAGETQYF	TRBV28	TRBJ2-5
CASSPADYNSPLHF	TRBV28	TRBJ1-6
CASSVERGRNYGYTF	TRBV28	TRBJ1-2
CASSIQAGVNTEAFF	TRBV19	TRBJ1-1
CASSLEVAGGFGYTF	TRBV5-1	TRBJ1-2
CASSTAGRANTGELFF	TRBV9	TRBJ2-2
CASRHFGQGSYNEQFF	TRBV4-1	TRBJ2-1
CASSLTGGNQPQHF	TRBV7-9	TRBJ1-5
CASTYGLEGGYTF	TRBV7-2	TRBJ1-2
CASDGRPGVNSYNEQFF	TRBV27	TRBJ2-1
CAISDGGHGGNQPQHF	TRBV10-3	TRBJ1-5
CSVEDRGGAGEAFF	TRBV29-1	TRBJ1-1
CASSLEVEDTQYF	TRBV7-3	TRBJ2-3